This TCR beta chain was sequenced in a study of blood T cell repertoires in COVID-19. Overall study: Whether acute or convalescent, the COVID-19 samples came from the United States, Italy and Spain.

Sequencing was performed with immunoSEQ multiplex PCR; in TCRdb, only in-frame clones are kept and a portion is missing. The sample has around 77,000 clones; about 80% are singletons. The CDR3 is made up of 14 amino acids. CDR1 is SEHNR, CDR2 FQNEAQ, per germline (reference sequence). Losses at the gene ends were 7 bases for V and 3 bases for J; bases not matched to a gene: 5. The table lists this clone with a few counts. The specimen sequenced was peripheral blood. The V and J genes are TRBV7-9 and TRBJ2-3, with 9 bases matching TRBD1. The origin of this receptor is a human donor in a cohort sampled during active COVID-19. The CDR3 DNA is TGTGCCAGCACGGGGACAGGGTCGACAGATACGCAGTATTTT. Protein product: CASTGTGSTDTQYF.